One sample yielded the 4 T cell receptor beta chains listed below, sequenced in a study of CD8 T cells in ankylosing spondylitis. Study-wide points: For ankylosing spondylitis blood, a TCR beta motif of about eight highly homologous variants appeared characteristic.

TCRdb re-called the 5' RACE reads with MiXCR, one entry per CDR3 protein. The sample lists about 210,000 distinct CDR3 sequences; about 6.7% were seen once. These TCRs are of unknown antigen specificity. The sample was blood, either unsorted or a sorted T cell fraction (not recorded which). The receptor source for this set is a male donor with ankylosing spondylitis.

This clonotype was counted at least ten times. The chain joins TRBV15 to TRBJ2-1, with 11 bases matching TRBD2. Germline loops: CDR1 LNHNV, CDR2 YYDKDF (reference sequence). This CDR3 has 16 residues. With V trimmed by 2 bases and J by 6 bases, 6 bases remained unmatched. The CDR3 loop reads CATSRLTSGGRNEQFF. The DNA for the CDR3 is TGTGCCACCAGCAGATTAACTAGCGGGGGCCGCAATGAGCAGTTCTTC. The full variable domain, with the rest looked up from reference TRBV15 and TRBJ2-1, is DAMVIQNPRYQVTQFGKPVTLSCSQTLNHNVMYWYQQKSSQAPKLLFHYYDKDFNNEADTPDNFQSRRPNTSFCFLDIRSPGLGDTAMYLCATSRLTSGGRNEQFFGPGTRLTVL.

This clonotype was observed at least ten times. This sequence joins TRBV20-1 and TRBJ2-5, with D possibly TRBD2 on 6 matching bases. From germline, CDR1 is DFQATT and CDR2 SNEGSKA (reference sequence). The germline V and J ends were trimmed by 7 bases and 1 base, with 7 bases remaining between them. The CDR3 is 11 amino acids. CDR3 sequence reads: CSGDFQETQYF. CDR3 coding DNA: TGCAGTGGGGACTTCCAAGAGACCCAGTACTTC.

This clonotype appeared many times. V gene TRBV20-1 combines with J gene TRBJ1-5; D might be TRBD1 (6 bases). The V and J ends lost 0 bases and 5 bases respectively, with 17 bases between them. The CDR3 contains 16 residues. CDR1 DFQATT and CDR2 SNEGSKA come from the germline V gene (reference sequence). The CDR3 reads CSARDEQGPLHQPQHF. The DNA for the CDR3 is TGCAGTGCTAGAGATGAGCAGGGGCCCCTCCATCAGCCCCAGCATTTT.

V usage is TRBV15 and J usage is TRBJ2-7, with 10 bases that match TRBD2. The germline V gene has CDR1 LNHNV and CDR2 YYDKDF (reference sequence). The length of the CDR3 is 15 residues. After removal of 5 bases from V and 4 bases from J, the junction contained 8 bases not matched to a gene. DNA for the CDR3: TGTGCCACCAGCCCGTGGGCTAGCGGGAGTTACGAGCAGTACTTC. Encoded protein: CATSPWASGSYEQYF. Looking up the rest from reference TRBV15 and TRBJ2-7 gives the full variable domain: DAMVIQNPRYQVTQFGKPVTLSCSQTLNHNVMYWYQQKSSQAPKLLFHYYDKDFNNEADTPDNFQSRRPNTSFCFLDIRSPGLGDTAMYLCATSPWASGSYEQYFGPGTRLTVT.